The source of this T cell receptor (beta chain) is a study of blood T cell repertoires in COVID-19. Libraries were prepared by immunoSEQ multiplex PCR; TCRdb keeps only in-frame clonotypes and omits some of them. This sample has 30,000 to 45,000 clones, with roughly 90% found just once. The germline V and J ends were trimmed by 0 bases and 5 bases, with 13 bases remaining between them. This CDR3 has 16 residues. In germline, CDR1 is SGHDN, CDR2 FVKESK. Input material: peripheral blood. The rearrangement uses TRBV14 and TRBJ1-4; D possibly corresponds to TRBD1 (5 bases). The sequence was collected from a man between 65 and 85 years old with acute or convalescent COVID-19. CDR3 in DNA: TGTGCCAGCAGCCAAGACAGGGCCTTGGAAAATGAAAAACTGTTTTTT. Residues: CASSQDRALENEKLFF.